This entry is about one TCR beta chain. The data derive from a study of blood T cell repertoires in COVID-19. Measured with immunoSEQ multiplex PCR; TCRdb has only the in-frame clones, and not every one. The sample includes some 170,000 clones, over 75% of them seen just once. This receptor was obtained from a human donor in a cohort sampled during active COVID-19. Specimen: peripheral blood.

The chain's CDR3 is CASSELGSSGGINEQFF. The CDR3 DNA is TGTGCCAGCAGTGAGTTGGGGAGTAGCGGGGGCATAAATGAGCAGTTCTTC. The chain joins TRBV6-4 to TRBJ2-1; 9 bases agree with TRBD2. The CDR3 runs to 17 residues. CDR1 and CDR2 (germline): MRHNA, SNTAGT. The V gene end was trimmed by 3 bases and the J gene end by 7 bases; junction bases not matched to a gene: 13.